Below are 5 T cell receptor beta chains sequenced from a single sample in a study of T cell repertoires in cytomegalovirus infection. TCRdb processed the reads anew with MiXCR; each CDR3 protein has one entry. The table has 150,000 to 200,000 distinct CDR3 sequences, under 15% seen once. Sample: PBMCs. The receptor set was obtained from a human donor in good health (CMV status not recorded). Some clones in this sample may be carry-over from other donors' samples.

This clonotype was counted only a few times. The chain employs TRBV6-2 or TRBV6-3 and TRBJ2-1; unclear D gene. Germline values: CDR1 MNHEY, CDR2 SVGEGT. Trimming removed 6 bases from V and 4 bases from J, with 16 bases in between. The CDR3 is 15 amino acids. DNA of the CDR3: TGTGCCAGCAGCCGCCCCCCAGCGCTATACAATGAGCAGTTCTTC. The encoded protein is CASSRPPALYNEQFF.

This rearrangement joins TRBV18 to TRBJ2-2; no clear D. Germline CDR1 is KGHSH and CDR2 is LQKENI. The CDR3 is made up of 14 amino acids. V lost 3 bases, J lost 3 bases, and 8 bases lay in between. The CDR3 DNA reads TGTGCCAGCTCACCGCCACTCTACACCGGGGAGCTGTTTTTT. Translating it yields CASSPPLYTGELFF.

The chain joins TRBV11-2 to TRBJ2-3; D tentatively fits TRBD1 or TRBD2 (6 bases each). Looked up from germline, CDR1 is SGHAT and CDR2 is FQNNGV. The CDR3 covers 14 residues. V lost 5 bases and J lost 3, with 12 bases in between. The CDR3 nucleotides are TGTGCCAGCAGCAACACAGGGAGGACAGATACGCAGTATTTT. Its protein product is CASSNTGRTDTQYF.

The chain uses TRBV15 and TRBJ1-1; no clear D. CDR1 and CDR2 (germline): LNHNV, YYDKDF (reference sequence). V was cut by 8 bases and J by 0 bases, with 10 bases left in between. The CDR3 spans 13 residues. The chain's CDR3 is CATFEGMNTEAFF. The DNA for the CDR3 is TGTGCCACCTTTGAGGGTATGAACACTGAAGCTTTCTTT.

This clonotype was picked up many times. This rearrangement joins TRBV7-9 to TRBJ2-1, with D possibly being TRBD1 (5 bases). V was clipped by 5 bases and J by 5 bases, with 10 bases between them. Germline V gene sequence: CDR1 SEHNR, CDR2 FQNEAQ (reference sequence). This CDR3 spans 13 amino acids. In DNA, the CDR3 is TGTGCCAGCAGCAAGACAGAGAACAATGAGCAGTTCTTC. It translates to CASSKTENNEQFF.